This is a list of T cell receptor beta chains from one sample in a study of T cell repertoires in cytomegalovirus infection. No antigen has been identified for these receptors. MiXCR, run by TCRdb on the reads, gives a single entry per CDR3 protein. The sample contains around 300,000 distinct CDR3 sequences, less than 25% of which appear only once. The material sequenced was cultured PBMCs, taken from culture after CMV antigen stimulation. The source is a human donor in good health (CMV status not recorded). Some clones in this sample may be carry-over from other donors' samples. CDR3s include the opening cysteine and the closing phenylalanine or tryptophan. D genes are given only for firm matches. Where a row states a size, it is once, few, many or the class of an expanded clone; other rows omit it.

cdr3_length: 16; clone_size: .; j_call: TRBJ1-5; v_call: TRBV19; d_call: .; cdr3_nt: TGTGCCAGTAGTATAACCCGAACAAAGGGTCTCCAGCCCCAGCATTTT; cdr3_aa: CASSITRTKGLQPQHF
cdr3_length: 17; clone_size: .; j_call: TRBJ2-7; v_call: TRBV7-2; d_call: TRBD1; cdr3_nt: TGTGCCAGCAGCTTAGCTTGGGGCAGGGGGTTCCACTACGAGCAGTACTTC; cdr3_aa: CASSLAWGRGFHYEQYF
cdr3_length: 14; clone_size: few; j_call: TRBJ1-1; v_call: TRBV7-6; d_call: .; cdr3_nt: TGTGCCAGCAGCTTACCACTCTCGAACACTGAAGCTTTCTTT; cdr3_aa: CASSLPLSNTEAFF
cdr3_length: 13; clone_size: few; j_call: TRBJ1-2; v_call: TRBV6-1; d_call: .; cdr3_nt: TGTGCCAGCAAGGCTACAGGGTGGGGTGGCTACACCTTC; cdr3_aa: CASKATGWGGYTF
cdr3_length: 15; clone_size: few; j_call: TRBJ1-2; v_call: TRBV6-5; d_call: .; cdr3_nt: TGTGCCAGCAGTTACTTGGGAGAGGGGAACTATGGCTACACCTTC; cdr3_aa: CASSYLGEGNYGYTF
cdr3_length: 13; clone_size: few; j_call: TRBJ1-6; v_call: TRBV27; d_call: .; cdr3_nt: TGTGCCAGCAGTCCACGGACCTTTAGAACCCTCCACTTT; cdr3_aa: CASSPRTFRTLHF
cdr3_length: 17; clone_size: many; j_call: TRBJ2-5; v_call: TRBV7-9; d_call: TRBD1; cdr3_nt: TGTGCCAGCAGCTTAGCGCCGGGGACAGGGTACCAAGAGACCCAGTACTTC; cdr3_aa: CASSLAPGTGYQETQYF
cdr3_length: 18; clone_size: .; j_call: TRBJ1-4; v_call: TRBV12-5; d_call: .; cdr3_nt: TGTGCTAGTGGGGGACCACATCGTGATCCGACTATTAATGAAAAACTGTTTTTT; cdr3_aa: CASGGPHRDPTINEKLFF
cdr3_length: 16; clone_size: few; j_call: TRBJ1-1; v_call: TRBV6-5; d_call: .; cdr3_nt: TGTGCCAGCAGTTATTGGGGTGTAGGGGAAGACACTGAAGCTTTCTTT; cdr3_aa: CASSYWGVGEDTEAFF
cdr3_length: 14; clone_size: .; j_call: TRBJ1-6; v_call: TRBV6-2/TRBV6-3; d_call: TRBD1; cdr3_nt: TGTGCCAGCAGCGACCCGGGACAGGCATCACCCCTCCACTTT; cdr3_aa: CASSDPGQASPLHF
cdr3_length: 16; clone_size: few; j_call: TRBJ1-5; v_call: TRBV20-1; d_call: .; cdr3_nt: TGCAGTGCTGGTCAGGGAGGGAGTAGTAGCAATCAGCCCCAGCATTTT; cdr3_aa: CSAGQGGSSSNQPQHF
cdr3_length: 14; clone_size: .; j_call: TRBJ2-3; v_call: TRBV4-3; d_call: .; cdr3_nt: TGCGCCAGCAGCCAAAGAAGGACGACAGATACGCAGTATTTT; cdr3_aa: CASSQRRTTDTQYF
cdr3_length: 17; clone_size: many; j_call: TRBJ2-3; v_call: TRBV7-2; d_call: .; cdr3_nt: TGTGCCAGCAGCTCTCGACTCGCGGGGAGTAGCACAGATACGCAGTATTTT; cdr3_aa: CASSSRLAGSSTDTQYF
cdr3_length: 13; clone_size: few; j_call: TRBJ2-5; v_call: TRBV4-1; d_call: TRBD1; cdr3_nt: TGCGCCAGCAGCCAGGGGGACAGCCAGACCCAGTACTTC; cdr3_aa: CASSQGDSQTQYF